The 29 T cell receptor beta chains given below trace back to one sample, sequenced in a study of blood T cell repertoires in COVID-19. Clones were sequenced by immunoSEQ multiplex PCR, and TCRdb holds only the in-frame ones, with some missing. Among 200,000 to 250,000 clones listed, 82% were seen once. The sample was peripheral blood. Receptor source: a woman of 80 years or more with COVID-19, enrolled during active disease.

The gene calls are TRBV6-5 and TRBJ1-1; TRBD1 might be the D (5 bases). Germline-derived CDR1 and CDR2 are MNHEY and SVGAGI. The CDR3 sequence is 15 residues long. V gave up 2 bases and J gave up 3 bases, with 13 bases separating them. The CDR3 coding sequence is TGTGCCAGCAGTTACAGGTCCGGGGACTACACTGAAGCTTTCTTT. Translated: CASSYRSGDYTEAFF.

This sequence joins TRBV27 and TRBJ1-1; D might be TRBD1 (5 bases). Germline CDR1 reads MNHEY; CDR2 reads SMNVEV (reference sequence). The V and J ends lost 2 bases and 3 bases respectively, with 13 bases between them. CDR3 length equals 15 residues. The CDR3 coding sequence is TGTGCCAGCAGTTTACGGCGGGGCGTGGACACTGAAGCTTTCTTT. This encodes CASSLRRGVDTEAFF.

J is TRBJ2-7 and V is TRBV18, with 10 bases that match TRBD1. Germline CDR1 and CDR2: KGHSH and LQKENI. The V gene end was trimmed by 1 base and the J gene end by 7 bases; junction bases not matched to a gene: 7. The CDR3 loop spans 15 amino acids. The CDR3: CASSPLDRGMGEQYF. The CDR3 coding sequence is TGTGCCAGCTCACCACTGGACAGGGGGATGGGAGAGCAGTACTTC.

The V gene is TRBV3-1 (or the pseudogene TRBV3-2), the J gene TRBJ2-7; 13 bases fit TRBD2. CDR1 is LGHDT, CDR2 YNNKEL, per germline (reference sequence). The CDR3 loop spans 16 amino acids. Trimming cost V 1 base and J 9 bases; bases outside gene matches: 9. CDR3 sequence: CASSQAGLAGAAVQYF. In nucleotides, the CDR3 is TGTGCCAGCAGCCAAGCCGGACTAGCGGGGGCGGCTGTGCAGTACTTC.

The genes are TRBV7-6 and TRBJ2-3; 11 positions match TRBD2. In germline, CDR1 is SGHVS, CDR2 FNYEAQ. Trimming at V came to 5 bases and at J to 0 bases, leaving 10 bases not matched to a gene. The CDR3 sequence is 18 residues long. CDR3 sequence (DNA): TGTGCCAGCAGCCCCTCCCCTAGCGGGGGGCATAGCACAGATACGCAGTATTTT. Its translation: CASSPSPSGGHSTDTQYF.

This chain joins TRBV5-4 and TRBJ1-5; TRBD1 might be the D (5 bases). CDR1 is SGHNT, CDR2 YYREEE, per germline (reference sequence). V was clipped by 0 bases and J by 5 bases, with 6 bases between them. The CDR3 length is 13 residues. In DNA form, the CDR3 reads TGTGCCAGCAGCTTGGGGGGGGATCAGCCCCAGCATTTT. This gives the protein CASSLGGDQPQHF.

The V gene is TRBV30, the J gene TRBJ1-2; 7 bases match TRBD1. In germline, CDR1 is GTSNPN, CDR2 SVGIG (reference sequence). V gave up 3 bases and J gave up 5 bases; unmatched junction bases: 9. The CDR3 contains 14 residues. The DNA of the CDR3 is TGTGCCTGGAGGGGAACAGGGGCAGGGTATGGCTACACCTTC. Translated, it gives CAWRGTGAGYGYTF.

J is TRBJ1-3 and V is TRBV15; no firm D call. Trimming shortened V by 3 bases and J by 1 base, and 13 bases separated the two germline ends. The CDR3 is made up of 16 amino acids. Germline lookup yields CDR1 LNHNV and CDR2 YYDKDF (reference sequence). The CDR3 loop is CATSSFLTESGNTIYF. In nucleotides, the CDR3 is TGTGCCACCAGCAGTTTCCTTACAGAGTCTGGAAACACCATATATTTT.

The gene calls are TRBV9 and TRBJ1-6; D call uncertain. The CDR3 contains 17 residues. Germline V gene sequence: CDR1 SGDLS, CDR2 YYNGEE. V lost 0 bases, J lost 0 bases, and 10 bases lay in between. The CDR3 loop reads CASSVGTESSYNSPLHF. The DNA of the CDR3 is TGTGCCAGCAGCGTAGGAACTGAGAGCTCCTATAATTCACCCCTCCACTTT.

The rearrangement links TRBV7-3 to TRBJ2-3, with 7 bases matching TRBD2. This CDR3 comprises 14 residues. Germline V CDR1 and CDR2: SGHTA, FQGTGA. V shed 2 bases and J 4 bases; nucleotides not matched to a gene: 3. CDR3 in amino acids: CASSLAGVPDTQYF. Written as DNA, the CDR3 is TGTGCCAGCAGCTTAGCGGGAGTCCCAGATACGCAGTATTTT. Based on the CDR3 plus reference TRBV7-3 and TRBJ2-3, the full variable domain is GAGVSQTPSNKVTEKGKYVELRCDPISGHTALYWYRQSLGQGPEFLIYFQGTGAADDSGLPNDRFFAVRPEGSVSTLKIQRTERGDSAVYLCASSLAGVPDTQYFGPGTRLTVL.

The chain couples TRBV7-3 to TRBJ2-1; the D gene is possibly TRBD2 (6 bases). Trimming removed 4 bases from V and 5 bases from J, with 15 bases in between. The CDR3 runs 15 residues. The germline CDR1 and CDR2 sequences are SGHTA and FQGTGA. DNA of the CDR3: TGTGCCAGCAGCTCAACTAGCAACAACCACAATGAGCAGTTCTTC. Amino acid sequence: CASSSTSNNHNEQFF.

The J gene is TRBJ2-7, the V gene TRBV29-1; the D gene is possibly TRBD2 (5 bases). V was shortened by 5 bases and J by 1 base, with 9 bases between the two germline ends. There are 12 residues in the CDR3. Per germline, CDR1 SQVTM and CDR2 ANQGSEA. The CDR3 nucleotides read TGCAGCGTTTCGGACTTATCCTACGAGCAGTACTTC. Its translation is CSVSDLSYEQYF.

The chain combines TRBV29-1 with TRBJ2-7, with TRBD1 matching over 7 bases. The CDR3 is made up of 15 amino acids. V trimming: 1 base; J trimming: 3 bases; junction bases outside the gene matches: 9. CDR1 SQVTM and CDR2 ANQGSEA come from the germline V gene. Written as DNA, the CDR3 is TGCAGCGTTGAAGGGGACAGCTCGGGTAGCTACGAGCAGTACTTC. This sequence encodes CSVEGDSSGSYEQYF.

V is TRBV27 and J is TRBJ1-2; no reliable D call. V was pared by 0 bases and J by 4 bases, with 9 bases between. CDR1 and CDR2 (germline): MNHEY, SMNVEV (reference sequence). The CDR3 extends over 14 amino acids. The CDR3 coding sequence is TGTGCCAGCAGTTTATCTGGCAAAACCTATGGCTACACCTTC. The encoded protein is CASSLSGKTYGYTF.

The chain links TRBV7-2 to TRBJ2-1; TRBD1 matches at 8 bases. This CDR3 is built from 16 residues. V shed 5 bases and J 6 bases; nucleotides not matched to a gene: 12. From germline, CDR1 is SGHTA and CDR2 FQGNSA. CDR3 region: CASSAQQGGGSNEQFF. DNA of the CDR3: TGTGCCAGCAGCGCCCAACAGGGGGGAGGATCCAATGAGCAGTTCTTC.

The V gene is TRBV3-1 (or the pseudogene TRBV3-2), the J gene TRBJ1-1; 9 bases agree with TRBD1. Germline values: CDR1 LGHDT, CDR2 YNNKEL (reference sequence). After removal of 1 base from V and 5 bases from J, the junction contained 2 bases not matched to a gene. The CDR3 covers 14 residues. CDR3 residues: CASSQVDRGTEAFF. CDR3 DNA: TGTGCCAGCAGCCAAGTCGACAGGGGGACTGAAGCTTTCTTT.

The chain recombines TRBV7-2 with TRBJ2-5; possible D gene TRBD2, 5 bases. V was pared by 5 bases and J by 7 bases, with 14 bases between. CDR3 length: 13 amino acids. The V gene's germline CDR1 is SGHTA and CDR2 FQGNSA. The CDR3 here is CASSPLGVGTQYF. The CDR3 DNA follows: TGTGCCAGCAGCCCCCTCGGGGTCGGGACCCAGTACTTC.

CDR3 protein: CASSRDIYNEQFF. In DNA, the CDR3 is TGCGCCAGCAGCCGGGACATTTACAATGAGCAGTTCTTC. V and J are TRBV10-1 and TRBJ2-1; possibly TRBD1 for D (6 bases). Trimming took off 6 bases at V and 4 bases at J, with 10 bases between the two ends. The length of the CDR3 is 13 residues. Germline-derived CDR1 and CDR2 are WNHNN and SYGVQD (reference sequence).

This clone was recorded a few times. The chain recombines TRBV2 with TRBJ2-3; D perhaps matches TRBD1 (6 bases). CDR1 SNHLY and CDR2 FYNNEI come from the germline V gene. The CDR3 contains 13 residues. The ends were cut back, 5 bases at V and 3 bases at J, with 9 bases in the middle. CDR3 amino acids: CASSSQGTDTQYF. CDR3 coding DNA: TGTGCCAGCAGTTCCCAGGGGACAGATACGCAGTATTTT.

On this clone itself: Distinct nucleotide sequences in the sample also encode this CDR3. CDR3 DNA sequence: TGTGCCAGCAGCTTAGCCGGGGGGCCGTACAATGAGCAGTTCTTC. Protein product: CASSLAGGPYNEQFF. The rearrangement joins TRBV11-2 to TRBJ2-1; TRBD2 might be the D (7 bases). Between the trimmed V and J ends, which lost 1 base and 4 bases, there was a span of 11 bases. The CDR3 is made up of 15 amino acids. Germline V gene data show CDR1 as SGHAT and CDR2 as FQNNGV.

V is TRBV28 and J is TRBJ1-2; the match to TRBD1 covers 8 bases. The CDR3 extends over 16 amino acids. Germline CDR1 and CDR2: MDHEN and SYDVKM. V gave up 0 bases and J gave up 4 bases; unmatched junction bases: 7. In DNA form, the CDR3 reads TGTGCCAGCAGTTTATGGTCCAGGGGGCAGAGCTATGGCTACACCTTC. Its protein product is CASSLWSRGQSYGYTF.

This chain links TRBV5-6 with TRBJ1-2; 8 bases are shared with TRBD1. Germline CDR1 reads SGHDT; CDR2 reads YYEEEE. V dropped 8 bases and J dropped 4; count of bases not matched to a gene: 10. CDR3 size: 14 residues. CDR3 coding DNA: TGTGCCAGACGACTGGACAGGGCCGTCTATGGCTACACCTTC. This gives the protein CARRLDRAVYGYTF. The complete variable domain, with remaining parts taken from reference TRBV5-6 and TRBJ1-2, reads DAGVTQSPTHLIKTRGQQVTLRCSPKSGHDTVSWYQQALGQGPQFIFQYYEEEERQRGNFPDRFSGHQFPNYSSELNVNALLLGDSALYLCARRLDRAVYGYTFGSGTRLTVV.

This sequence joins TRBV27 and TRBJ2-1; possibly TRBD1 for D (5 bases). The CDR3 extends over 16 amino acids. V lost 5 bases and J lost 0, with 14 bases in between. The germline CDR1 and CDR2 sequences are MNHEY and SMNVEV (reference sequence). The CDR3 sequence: CASSRRKGISYNEQFF. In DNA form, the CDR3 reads TGTGCCAGCAGTCGTCGGAAGGGGATCTCCTACAATGAGCAGTTCTTC.

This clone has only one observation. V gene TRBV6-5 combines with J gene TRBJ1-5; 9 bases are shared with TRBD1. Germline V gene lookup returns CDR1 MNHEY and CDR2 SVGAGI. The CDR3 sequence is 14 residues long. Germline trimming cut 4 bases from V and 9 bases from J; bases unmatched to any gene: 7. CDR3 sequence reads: CASSSGQGRRPQHF. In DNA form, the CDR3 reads TGTGCCAGCAGTTCGGGACAGGGCCGCAGGCCCCAGCATTTT.

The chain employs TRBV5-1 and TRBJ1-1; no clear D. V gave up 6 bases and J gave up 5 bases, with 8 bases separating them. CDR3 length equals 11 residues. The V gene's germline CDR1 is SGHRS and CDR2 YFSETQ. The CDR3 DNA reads TGCGCCAGCAAGGAGCGAACTGAAGCTTTCTTT. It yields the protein CASKERTEAFF. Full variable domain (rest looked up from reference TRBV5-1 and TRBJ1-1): KAGVTQTPRYLIKTRGQQVTLSCSPISGHRSVSWYQQTPGQGLQFLFEYFSETQRNKGNFPGRFSGRQFSNSRSEMNVSTLELGDSALYLCASKERTEAFFGQGTRLTVV.

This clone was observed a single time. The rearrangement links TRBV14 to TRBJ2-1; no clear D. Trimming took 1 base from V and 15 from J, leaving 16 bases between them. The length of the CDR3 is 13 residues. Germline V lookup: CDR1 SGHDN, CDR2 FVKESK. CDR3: CASSQASGLISFF. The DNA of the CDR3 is TGTGCCAGCAGCCAAGCTTCAGGTTTAATTTCGTTCTTC.

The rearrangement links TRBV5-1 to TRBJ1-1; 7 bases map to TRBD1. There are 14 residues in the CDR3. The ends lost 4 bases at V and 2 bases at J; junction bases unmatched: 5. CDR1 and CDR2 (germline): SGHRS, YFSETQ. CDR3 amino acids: CASSAGTVNTEAFF. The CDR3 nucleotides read TGCGCCAGCAGCGCCGGGACAGTCAACACTGAAGCTTTCTTT. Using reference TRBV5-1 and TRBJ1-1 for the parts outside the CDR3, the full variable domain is KAGVTQTPRYLIKTRGQQVTLSCSPISGHRSVSWYQQTPGQGLQFLFEYFSETQRNKGNFPGRFSGRQFSNSRSEMNVSTLELGDSALYLCASSAGTVNTEAFFGQGTRLTVV.

The CDR3 loop reads CASRTTGMNSPLHF. In nucleotides, the CDR3 is TGTGCCAGCAGAACAACAGGAATGAATTCACCCCTCCACTTT. The rearrangement links TRBV2 to TRBJ1-6; D possibly corresponds to TRBD1 (5 bases). The length of the CDR3 is 14 residues. In germline, CDR1 is SNHLY, CDR2 FYNNEI. Trimming cost V 6 bases and J 7 bases, with 13 bases left between them.

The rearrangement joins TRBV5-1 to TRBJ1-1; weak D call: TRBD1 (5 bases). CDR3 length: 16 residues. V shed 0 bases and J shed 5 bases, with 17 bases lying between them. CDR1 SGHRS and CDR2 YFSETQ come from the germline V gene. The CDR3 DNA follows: TGCGCCAGCAGCTTGGTAAGGGGTCCCAAGGCGACTGAAGCTTTCTTT. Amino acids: CASSLVRGPKATEAFF.